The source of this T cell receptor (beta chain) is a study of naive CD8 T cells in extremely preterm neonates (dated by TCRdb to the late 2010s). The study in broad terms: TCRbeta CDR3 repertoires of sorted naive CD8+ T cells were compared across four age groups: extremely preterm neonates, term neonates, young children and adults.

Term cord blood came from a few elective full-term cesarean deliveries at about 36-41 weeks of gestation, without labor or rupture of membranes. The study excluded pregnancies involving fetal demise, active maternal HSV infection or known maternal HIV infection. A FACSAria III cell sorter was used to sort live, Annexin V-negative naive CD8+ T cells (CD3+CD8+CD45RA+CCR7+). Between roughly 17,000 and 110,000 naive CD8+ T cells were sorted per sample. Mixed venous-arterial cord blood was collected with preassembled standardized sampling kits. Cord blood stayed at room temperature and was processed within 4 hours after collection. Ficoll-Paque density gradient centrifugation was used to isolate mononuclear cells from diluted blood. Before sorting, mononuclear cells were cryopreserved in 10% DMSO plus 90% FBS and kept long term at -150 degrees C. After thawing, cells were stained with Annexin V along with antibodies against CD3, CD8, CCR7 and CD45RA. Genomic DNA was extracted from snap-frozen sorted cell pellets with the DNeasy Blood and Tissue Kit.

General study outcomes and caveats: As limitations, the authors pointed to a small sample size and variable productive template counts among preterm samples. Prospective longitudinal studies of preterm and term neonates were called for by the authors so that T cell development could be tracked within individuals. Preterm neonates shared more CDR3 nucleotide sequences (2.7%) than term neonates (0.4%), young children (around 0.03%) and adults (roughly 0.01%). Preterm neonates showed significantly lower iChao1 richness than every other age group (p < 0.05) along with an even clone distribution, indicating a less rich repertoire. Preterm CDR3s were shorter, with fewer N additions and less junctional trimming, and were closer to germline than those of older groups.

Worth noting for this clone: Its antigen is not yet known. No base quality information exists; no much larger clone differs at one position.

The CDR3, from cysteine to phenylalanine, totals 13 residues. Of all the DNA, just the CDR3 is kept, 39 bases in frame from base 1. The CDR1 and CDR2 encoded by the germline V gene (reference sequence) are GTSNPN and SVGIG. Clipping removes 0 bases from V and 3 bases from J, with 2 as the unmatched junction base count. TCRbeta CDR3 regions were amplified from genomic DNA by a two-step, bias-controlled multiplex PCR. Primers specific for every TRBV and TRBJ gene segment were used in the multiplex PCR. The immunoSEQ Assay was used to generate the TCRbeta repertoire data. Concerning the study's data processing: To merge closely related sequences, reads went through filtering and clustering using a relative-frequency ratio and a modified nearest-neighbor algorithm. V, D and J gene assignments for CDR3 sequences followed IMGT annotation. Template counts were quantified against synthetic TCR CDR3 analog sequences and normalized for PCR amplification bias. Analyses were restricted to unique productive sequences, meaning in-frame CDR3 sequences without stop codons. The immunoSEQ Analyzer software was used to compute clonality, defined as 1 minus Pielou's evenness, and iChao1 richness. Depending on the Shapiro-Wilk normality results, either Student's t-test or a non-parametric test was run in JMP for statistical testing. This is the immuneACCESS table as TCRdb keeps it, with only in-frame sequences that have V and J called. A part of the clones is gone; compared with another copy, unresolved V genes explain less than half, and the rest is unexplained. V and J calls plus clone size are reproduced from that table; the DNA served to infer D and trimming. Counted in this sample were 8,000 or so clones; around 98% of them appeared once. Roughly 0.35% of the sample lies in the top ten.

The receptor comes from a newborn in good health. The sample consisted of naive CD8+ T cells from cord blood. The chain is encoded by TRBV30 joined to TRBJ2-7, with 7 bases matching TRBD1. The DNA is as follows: TGTGCCTGGAGTGTAGCAGGGGGCTACGAGCAGTACTTC. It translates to CAWSVAGGYEQYF.